The 6 T cell receptor beta chains presented below share a single source sample, sequenced in a study of T cell responses to AZD1222 COVID-19 vaccine. Sequenced by immunoSEQ multiplex PCR; TCRdb stores in-frame clones only, minus some. The sample shows around 67,000 clones, around four fifths of them seen only once. Source: peripheral blood, taken on day 0 of AZD1222 vaccination. These receptors all come from an adult in good health.

The chain employs TRBV6-5 and TRBJ1-6, with 7 bases that match TRBD1. CDR3 length: 14 residues. Germline V gene data show CDR1 as MNHEY and CDR2 as SVGAGI. V was clipped by 6 bases and J by 4 bases; unmatched bases: 3. The CDR3 loop reads CASSPGQYNSPLHF. The CDR3 DNA sequence: TGTGCCAGCAGCCCGGGACAGTATAATTCACCCCTCCACTTT.

This chain joins TRBV6-2 or TRBV6-3 and TRBJ1-1; weak D call: TRBD1 (5 bases). The CDR3 runs 15 residues. The germline V gene has CDR1 MNHEY and CDR2 SVGEGT. Trimming shortened V by 5 bases and J by 0 bases, and 13 bases separated the two germline ends. The CDR3 nucleotides read TGTGCCAGCAGTCAAGGGACCCACTTGAACACTGAAGCTTTCTTT. It encodes CASSQGTHLNTEAFF.

The chain has TRBV24-1 and TRBJ1-1; a possible D gene is TRBD1 (6 bases). This CDR3 has 16 residues. Trimming took off 2 bases at V and 4 bases at J, with 16 bases between the two ends. The V gene's germline CDR1 is KGHDR and CDR2 SFDVKD. The CDR3 DNA follows: TGTGCCACCAGTGATTCCCATCGGGGGGCCGGCACTGAAGCTTTCTTT. Translating it yields CATSDSHRGAGTEAFF.

The chain recombines TRBV19 with TRBJ2-7; D gene ambiguous. The V end lost 5 bases, the J end lost 3 bases, and 11 bases lay between the germline ends. Germline-derived CDR1 and CDR2 are LNHDA and SQIVND (reference sequence). The CDR3 runs to 13 residues. The CDR3 region has the DNA TGTGCCAGTAGTCCCGGGTTCTTCTACGAGCAGTACTTC. This sequence encodes CASSPGFFYEQYF.

This clone showed up just a few times. The J gene is TRBJ2-2, the V gene TRBV7-2; maybe TRBD1 (6 bases). The germline gives CDR1 SGHTA, CDR2 FQGNSA. There are 14 residues in the CDR3. V was clipped by 1 base and J by 4 bases, with 7 bases between them. In DNA, the CDR3 is TGTGCCAGCAGCTTAGTACAGGGCACCGGGGAGCTGTTTTTT. It is translated as CASSLVQGTGELFF.

This clone was observed once. The chain has TRBV6-6 and TRBJ1-2, with D maybe TRBD1 (5 bases). V shed 7 bases and J shed 3 bases, with 21 bases lying between them. The CDR3 is made up of 16 amino acids. Germline CDR1 MNHNY, CDR2 SVGAGI (reference sequence). CDR3 bases: TGTGCCAGCACCAACCCGGGGGAACAGGCCGACTATGGCTACACCTTC. Translation: CASTNPGEQADYGYTF.